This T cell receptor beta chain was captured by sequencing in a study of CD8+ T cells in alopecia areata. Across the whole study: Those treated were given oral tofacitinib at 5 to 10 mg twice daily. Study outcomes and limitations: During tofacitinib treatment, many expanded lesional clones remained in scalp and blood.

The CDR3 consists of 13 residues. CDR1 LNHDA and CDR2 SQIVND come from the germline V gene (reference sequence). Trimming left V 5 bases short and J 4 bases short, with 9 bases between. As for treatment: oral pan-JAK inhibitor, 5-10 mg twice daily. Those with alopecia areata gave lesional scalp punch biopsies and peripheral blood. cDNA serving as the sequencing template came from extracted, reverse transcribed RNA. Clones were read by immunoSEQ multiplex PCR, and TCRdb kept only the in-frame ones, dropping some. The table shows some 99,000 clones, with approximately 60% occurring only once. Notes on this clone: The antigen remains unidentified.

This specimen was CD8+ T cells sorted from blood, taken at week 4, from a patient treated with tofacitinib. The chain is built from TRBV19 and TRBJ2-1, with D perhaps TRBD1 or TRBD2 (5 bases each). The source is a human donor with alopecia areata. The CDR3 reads CASSRDGYNEQFF. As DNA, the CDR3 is TGTGCCAGTAGTCGGGACGGATACAATGAGCAGTTCTTC.